The 23 T cell receptor beta chains reported below all come from one sample, sequenced in a study of esophageal squamous cell carcinoma under preoperative chemotherapy. The time point here: after preoperative PTX-NDP chemotherapy. TCRdb ran MiXCR on the PCR reads and lists one entry per CDR3 protein. The top ten hold less than 30% of the sample, which has 30,000 to 35,000 distinct CDR3 sequences, 40% to 65% seen once. Sample collection occurred from a patient given preoperative chemotherapy. The receptors stem from a human donor with esophageal squamous cell carcinoma. The donor label of this sample is uncertain.

To note about this clonotype: One end of the junction does not line up with germline, which may come from a read error. The rearrangement links TRBV7-2 to TRBJ2-5; D assignment may be TRBD1 or TRBD2 (6 bases each). CDR3 length equals 18 residues. Per the germline V gene, CDR1 is SGHTA and CDR2 is FQGNSA. In DNA, the CDR3 is TGTGCCAGCAGCTTAGAGGGCACCGGGGGCAGTGTCCAAGACACCCAGTACTTC. It codes for CASSLEGTGGSVQDTQYF.

This clonotype showed up just a few times. V usage is TRBV6-1 and J usage is TRBJ2-1; no clear D. Trimming left V 7 bases short and J 4 bases short, with 5 bases between. The CDR3 spans 11 residues. Germline loops: CDR1 MNHNS, CDR2 SASEGT. The CDR3 loop is CASTHYNEQFF. For the CDR3, the DNA is TGTGCCAGCACCCATTACAATGAGCAGTTCTTC.

This clonotype was seen more than once but under ten times. V usage is TRBV7-2 and J usage is TRBJ2-1, with 8 bases fitting TRBD2. CDR3 length equals 22 residues. Per germline, CDR1 SGHTA and CDR2 FQGNSA. The V and J ends lost 2 bases and 1 base, in that order; junction bases with no gene match: 22. The CDR3 here is CASSLRGAGAGEWGNSYNEQFF. The CDR3 nucleotides are TGTGCCAGCAGCTTAAGAGGGGCTGGAGCGGGAGAATGGGGGAATTCCTACAATGAGCAGTTCTTC.

Worth noting for this clonotype: One end of the junction is discordant with germline, which a read error may explain. The CDR3, as DNA: TGTGCGGGGCTCGGAGGGCCCGACACAGATACCCAGTATTTC. Amino acids: CAGLGGPDTDTQYF. This chain connects TRBV12-3 or TRBV12-4 to TRBJ2-3; a weak D match, TRBD2 (6 bases). The CDR3 is 14 amino acids.

This clonotype has a count of ten or more. The V gene is TRBV7-2, the J gene TRBJ2-1, with a weak D call TRBD2 (5 bases). Trimming took off 0 bases at V and 0 bases at J, with 9 bases between the two ends. Germline lookup yields CDR1 SGHTA and CDR2 FQGNSA. The CDR3 runs 16 residues. This chain's CDR3 is CASSLAGLISYNEQFF. The CDR3 region has the DNA TGTGCCAGCAGCTTAGCCGGACTTATCTCCTACAATGAGCAGTTCTTC.

Note on this clonotype: Germline is not matched at one junction end, which may reflect a read error. The CDR3 spells CASSLTSHPTDIQYF. CDR3 coding DNA: TGTGCCAGCAGCTTAACTAGCCATCCCACAGATATTCAGTACTTT. This chain joins TRBV7-3 and TRBJ2-3; D call uncertain. The CDR3 has 15 residues. Germline assignment: CDR1 SGHTA and CDR2 FQGTGA.

J is TRBJ2-5 and V is TRBV7-8; possibly TRBD2 for D (7 bases). The CDR3 consists of 16 residues. Trimming took off 6 bases at V and 11 bases at J, with 28 bases between the two ends. Germline CDR1 reads SGHVS; CDR2 reads FQNEAQ. CDR3 loop: CASRSLGGGPGDTQYF. In nucleotides, the CDR3 is TGTGCCAGCAGGAGCCTAGGGGGGGGGCCCGGTGATACGCAGTACTTC.

The chain uses TRBV11-2 and TRBJ2-4; 16 bases are shared with TRBD2. The J segment lost 13 bases and the V segment lost 2 bases, leaving 20 bases of the junction unmatched. CDR3 length: 20 residues. In germline, CDR1 is SGHAT, CDR2 FQNNGV. Here the CDR3 DNA reads TGTGCCAGCAGCTTACCGACGGGACTAGCGGGAGGGCAGATGATCACTGAGCAGTACTTC. Protein: CASSLPTGLAGGQMITEQYF. Complete variable domain (other parts from reference TRBV11-2 and TRBJ2-4): EAGVAQSPRYKIIEKRQSVAFWCNPISGHATLYWYQQILGQGPKLLIQFQNNGVVDDSQLPKDRFSAERLKGVDSTLKIQPAKLEDSAVYLCASSLPTGLAGGQMITEQYFGAGTRLSVL.

The chain has TRBV4-3 and TRBJ2-1; no clear D gene. This CDR3 comprises 11 residues. Germline V gene lookup returns CDR1 LGHNA and CDR2 YSLEER. Trimming took off 1 base at V and 9 bases at J, with 4 bases between the two ends. This CDR3 is CASSQGGEQFF. CDR3 nucleotide sequence: TGCGCCAGCAGCCAAGGCGGTGAGCAGTTCTTC.

V is TRBV7-2 and J is TRBJ2-4, with TRBD2 matching over 8 bases. CDR1 SGHTA and CDR2 FQGNSA come from the germline V gene. The CDR3 is made up of 14 amino acids. CDR3 region: CAGSGGLDQDIQYF. As DNA, the CDR3 is TGTGCGGGCAGCGGGGGTCTTGACCAAGACATTCAGTACTTC. The whole variable domain, filled in from reference TRBV7-2 and TRBJ2-4, reads GAGVSQSPSNKVTEKGKDVELRCDPISGHTALYWYRQSLGQGLEFLIYFQGNSAPDKSGLPSDRFSAERTGGSVSTLTIQRTQQEDSAVYLCAGSGGLDQDIQYFGAGTRLSVL.

This clonotype came up a few times. The chain's CDR3 is CASSSPVQETQYF. The DNA for the CDR3 is TGTGCCAGCAGCTCGCCGGTACAAGAGACCCAGTACTTC. The J gene is TRBJ2-5, the V gene TRBV7-6; no reliable D call. V was pared by 4 bases and J by 2 bases, with 8 bases between. The germline CDR1 and CDR2 sequences are SGHVS and FNYEAQ. The CDR3 has 13 residues.

This clonotype was found a few times. The V gene is TRBV7-2, the J gene TRBJ2-1; D gene uncertain. The ends were cut back, 3 bases at V and 8 bases at J, with 14 bases in the middle. The germline CDR1 and CDR2 sequences are SGHTA and FQGNSA. The length of the CDR3 is 14 residues. In nucleotides, the CDR3 is TGTGCCAGCAGCTTCCCGACCCTCGGCGATGAGCAGTTCTTC. This codes for CASSFPTLGDEQFF.

Details on this clonotype: Its ends do not fully match the called genes, so a read error is possible. The chain links TRBV11-3 to TRBJ2-6; TRBD2 agrees at 10 bases. The CDR3 covers 16 residues. Per germline, CDR1 SGHNT and CDR2 YENEEA. The CDR3 coding sequence is TGTGCCAGCGGGGGAGCGGGGGGGCGTATCACAGAGACGCAGTACTTT. It translates to CASGGAGGRITETQYF.

This rearrangement joins TRBV12-3 or TRBV12-4 to TRBJ2-5, with TRBD1 identical over 8 bases. CDR3 length equals 14 residues. Losses at the gene ends were 5 bases for V and 3 bases for J; bases not matched to a gene: 5. CDR3 DNA sequence: TGTGCCAGCAGTGCTCGGACAGGGAAAGAGACCCAGTACTTC. Amino acid sequence: CASSARTGKETQYF.

The gene calls are TRBV12-3 or TRBV12-4 and TRBJ2-3, with D possibly matching TRBD1 (5 bases). V gave up 4 bases and J gave up 6 bases, with 20 bases separating them. The CDR3 spans 16 residues. DNA of the CDR3: TGTGCCAGCAGTTCCCAGGGTTTTGGTGTGTCGGATACGCAGTATTTT. Residues: CASSSQGFGVSDTQYF.

With regard to this clonotype: One junction end disagrees with the germline gene, perhaps due to a read error. The genes are TRBV7-7 and TRBJ2-4, with 8 bases fitting TRBD2. The CDR3 is 16 residues long. Germline V lookup: CDR1 SSHAT, CDR2 FNYEAQ (reference sequence). CDR3 in DNA: TGTGCTAGCAGCTTAGCGTTGCCGGGAGGGCCCAGTGAGCAGTACTTC. Its protein is CASSLALPGGPSEQYF.

A note on this clonotype: The germline gene is not matched at one end of the junction; a read error may be the cause. J is TRBJ2-3 and V is TRBV7-2, with 8 bases identical to TRBD2. The CDR3 covers 15 residues. Germline V gene data show CDR1 as SGHTA and CDR2 as FQGNSA. DNA for the CDR3: TGTGGCGGGGGGCTCGGGGGCCGAGACCAAGATACCCAGTATTTC. It translates to CGGGLGGRDQDTQYF.

There are many counts of this clonotype. This CDR3 reads CASSYSSAAVNSPLHF. In DNA, the CDR3 is TGTGCCAGCAGTTACTCTTCGGCGGCGGTCAATTCACCCCTCCACTTT. The V and J genes are TRBV6-5 and TRBJ1-6; no clear D. V lost 0 bases to trimming and J lost 7 bases, with 13 bases between them. The CDR3 length is 16 residues. CDR1 and CDR2 (germline): MNHEY, SVGAGI.

This clonotype was observed a few times. The chain links TRBV6-1 to TRBJ2-5; 7 bases map to TRBD2. The better agreement between TRBJ2-7 and the DNA end casts doubt on the J call. The germline CDR1 and CDR2 sequences are MNHNS and SASEGT. The length of the CDR3 is 17 residues. The CDR3 spells CASSVNTLAEIPYEQYF. The CDR3 DNA reads as TGTGCCAGCAGCGTGAATACCCTAGCGGAAATCCCCTACGAGCAGTACTTC.

This clonotype was observed many times. The chain's CDR3 is CASSLKASGSNEQFF. As DNA, the CDR3 is TGTGCCAGCAGCTTAAAGGCTAGCGGGAGTAATGAGCAGTTCTTC. This sequence joins TRBV7-2 and TRBJ2-1; 10 bases align to TRBD2. The V and J ends lost 2 bases and 7 bases, in that order; junction bases with no gene match: 5. From germline, CDR1 is SGHTA and CDR2 FQGNSA. The CDR3 has 15 residues.

About this clonotype itself: The junction differs from germline at one of its ends, possibly a read error. The chain joins TRBV11-3 to TRBJ2-5; 8 bases match TRBD2. The CDR3 is made up of 15 amino acids. CDR1 SGHNT and CDR2 YENEEA come from the germline V gene. CDR3 protein: CAAGTGAGDPETQYF. CDR3 coding DNA: TGTGCCGCGGGGACTGGAGCGGGGGACCCAGAGACGCAGTACTTC.

The chain has TRBV6-1 and TRBJ2-2; D is perhaps TRBD2 (6 bases). CDR1 and CDR2 (germline): MNHNS, SASEGT. This CDR3 spans 14 amino acids. V lost 3 bases and J 1 base, leaving 6 bases between the germline ends. CDR3 nucleotide sequence: TGTGCCAGCAGTGATAGCGGGAACACCGGGGAGCTGTTTTTT. Protein sequence: CASSDSGNTGELFF.

In the case of this clonotype: A much more abundant neighbour one base away suggests this may be a read error. In DNA form, the CDR3 reads TGTGCCAGCAGTTACGGGGAGTCGACCCGCGCCCAGTTCTTC. Protein sequence: CASSYGESTRAQFF. The gene calls are TRBV6-5 and TRBJ2-1; weak D call: TRBD2 (5 bases). Germline V lookup: CDR1 MNHEY, CDR2 SVGAGI. Trimming removed 2 bases at V and 13 bases at J, with 18 bases between. The CDR3 loop spans 14 amino acids.